These 27 T cell receptor beta chains were sequenced from one sample in a study of blood T cell repertoires in COVID-19. Sequencing was performed with immunoSEQ multiplex PCR; in TCRdb, only in-frame clones are kept and a portion is missing. The sample shows 400,000 or so clones, 90% of them seen only once. The sequencing sample was made of PBMCs or T cells enriched from blood (not recorded which). These receptors all come from a man between 18 and 29 years old who had recovered from COVID-19.

CDR3 nucleotide sequence: TGTGCTAGTGGTCTGGGGCGGAGCTATGGCTACACCTTC. Translation: CASGLGRSYGYTF. This rearrangement joins TRBV12-5 to TRBJ1-2, with D possibly TRBD1 on 5 matching bases. Germline CDR1 and CDR2: LGHNT and FRNRAP. This CDR3 comprises 13 residues. Trimming took 5 bases from V and 4 from J, leaving 11 bases between them.

The rearrangement uses TRBV6-1 and TRBJ2-1; 10 positions agree with TRBD2. With 4 bases clipped from V and 0 bases from J, the junction kept 6 bases outside the gene matches. Germline V gene lookup returns CDR1 MNHNS and CDR2 SASEGT. CDR3 length equals 17 residues. This CDR3 is CASSGVAGGSSYNEQFF. The CDR3 bases are TGTGCCAGCAGTGGAGTAGCGGGAGGAAGCTCCTACAATGAGCAGTTCTTC.

In regard to this clone: A read error may produce the germline difference seen at one junction end. V gene TRBV6-1 combines with J gene TRBJ2-1; D is ambiguous. CDR3 length equals 15 residues. Germline V gene lookup returns CDR1 MNHNS and CDR2 SASEGT. The DNA for the CDR3 is TGTGCCAGCAGGGAAGACCGTAGCTCCTACAATGAGCAGTTCTTC. Translation gives CASREDRSSYNEQFF.

This chain uses TRBV5-6 with TRBJ2-4; D perhaps matches TRBD1 (6 bases). Germline V gene lookup returns CDR1 SGHDT and CDR2 YYEEEE. CDR3 size: 17 residues. Trimming removed 0 bases from V and 4 bases from J, with 17 bases in between. The CDR3 region is CASSLGALGGEKNIQYF. CDR3 nucleotides: TGTGCCAGCAGCTTGGGGGCCCTTGGGGGCGAGAAAAACATTCAGTACTTC.

The V call is TRBV6-5, the J call TRBJ2-7; TRBD1 matches at 10 bases. Per germline, CDR1 MNHEY and CDR2 SVGAGI. V was clipped by 2 bases and J by 4 bases; unmatched bases: 5. This CDR3 region has 15 residues. The CDR3 reads CASSYEDRGKYEQYF. The CDR3 coding sequence is TGTGCCAGCAGTTACGAGGACAGGGGGAAGTACGAGCAGTACTTC.

This sequence joins TRBV12-3 or TRBV12-4 and TRBJ2-5, with D maybe TRBD1 (6 bases). The CDR3 extends over 13 amino acids. The V and J ends lost 6 bases and 7 bases respectively, with 15 bases between them. Here the CDR3 reads CASSRDTRGTQYF. The CDR3 DNA reads TGTGCCAGCAGCCGGGACACCCGTGGGACCCAGTACTTC.

The chain combines TRBV18 with TRBJ2-3; D is unresolved. From germline, CDR1 is KGHSH and CDR2 LQKENI. The germline V and J ends were trimmed by 5 bases and 1 base, with 7 bases remaining between them. CDR3 length: 13 amino acids. The CDR3 spells CASSAAGTDTQYF. The CDR3, as DNA: TGTGCCAGCTCAGCGGCAGGCACAGATACGCAGTATTTT.

V usage is TRBV18 and J usage is TRBJ2-7; 7 nucleotides align to TRBD1. Germline loops: CDR1 KGHSH, CDR2 LQKENI. This CDR3 is built from 15 residues. J lost 4 bases, V lost 1 base, and 7 bases had no gene match. The CDR3 protein is CASSPQRGRIYEQYF. For the CDR3, the DNA is TGTGCCAGCTCACCACAAAGGGGGCGCATATACGAGCAGTACTTC.

This chain links TRBV28 with TRBJ1-6; possible D gene TRBD1, 5 bases. The CDR3 loop spans 17 amino acids. The V gene's germline CDR1 is MDHEN and CDR2 SYDVKM. Trimming left V 7 bases short and J 0 bases short, with 16 bases between. CDR3 in amino acids: CASTSGGTSSYNSPLHF. The DNA of the CDR3 is TGTGCCAGCACTTCGGGAGGGACCAGCTCCTATAATTCACCCCTCCACTTT.

The chain links TRBV2 to TRBJ1-1; a possible D gene is TRBD1 (5 bases). V shed 7 bases and J shed 1 base, with 10 bases lying between them. The CDR3 totals 13 residues. Germline V gene data show CDR1 as SNHLY and CDR2 as FYNNEI. DNA of the CDR3: TGTGCCAGCACAGGGTCCGGGAACACTGAAGCTTTCTTT. Its translation is CASTGSGNTEAFF.

The rearrangement links TRBV27 to TRBJ2-3, with 7 nucleotides matching TRBD2. Germline CDR1 and CDR2: MNHEY and SMNVEV (reference sequence). The CDR3 sequence is 14 residues long. V lost 5 bases, J lost 6 bases, and 8 bases stayed unmatched. The CDR3 spells CASSSGIQADTQYF. The CDR3, as DNA: TGTGCCAGCAGTAGCGGGATACAGGCGGATACGCAGTATTTT.

This clone has a single count. The rearrangement links TRBV29-1 to TRBJ1-2; 7 nucleotides align to TRBD1. V was clipped by 0 bases and J by 5 bases; unmatched bases: 3. CDR3 length: 13 residues. The V gene's germline CDR1 is SQVTM and CDR2 ANQGSEA. In DNA, the CDR3 is TGCAGCGTTGAAGATAGGGGACAGTATGGCTACACCTTC. Translating gives CSVEDRGQYGYTF. The full variable domain, with the rest looked up from reference TRBV29-1 and TRBJ1-2, is SAVISQKPSRDICQRGTSLTIQCQVDSQVTMMFWYRQQPGQSLTLIATANQGSEATYESGFVIDKFPISRPNLTFSTLTVSNMSPEDSSIYLCSVEDRGQYGYTFGSGTRLTVV.

The chain is built from TRBV14 and TRBJ1-4; no clear D gene. Germline loops: CDR1 SGHDN, CDR2 FVKESK. V was clipped by 1 base and J by 6 bases, with 6 bases between them. This CDR3 comprises 13 residues. As DNA, the CDR3 is TGTGCCAGCAGCCAAGGCCGGGATGAAAAACTGTTTTTT. As protein: CASSQGRDEKLFF. Full variable domain (missing parts from reference TRBV14 and TRBJ1-4): EAGVTQFPSHSVIEKGQTVTLRCDPISGHDNLYWYRRVMGKEIKFLLHFVKESKQDESGMPNNRFLAERTGGTYSTLKVQPAELEDSGVYFCASSQGRDEKLFFGSGTQLSVL.

DNA for the CDR3: TGCGCCAGCAGCTTGGACAGGGGGTCCTACAATGAGCAGTTCTTC. Residues: CASSLDRGSYNEQFF. The chain joins TRBV5-1 to TRBJ2-1; 8 nucleotides match TRBD1. Per the germline V gene, CDR1 is SGHRS and CDR2 is YFSETQ. Unmatched junction bases numbered 0, after V lost 0 bases and J lost 1 base. The CDR3 has 15 amino acids.

The chain couples TRBV9 to TRBJ1-3; D perhaps matches TRBD1 (5 bases). V was pared by 7 bases and J by 1 base, with 9 bases between. CDR1 and CDR2 from the germline V gene are SGDLS and YYNGEE. This CDR3 spans 13 amino acids. CDR3 in amino acids: CASRGVSGNTIYF. CDR3 in DNA: TGTGCCAGCCGGGGGGTTTCTGGAAACACCATATATTTT. The full variable domain, in which reference TRBV9 and TRBJ1-3 provide the parts outside the CDR3, is DSGVTQTPKHLITATGQRVTLRCSPRSGDLSVYWYQQSLDQGLQFLIQYYNGEERAKGNILERFSAQQFPDLHSELNLSSLELGDSALYFCASRGVSGNTIYFGEGSWLTVV.

This chain connects TRBV15 to TRBJ1-5, with 12 bases that match TRBD1. This CDR3 has 14 amino acids. The V and J ends lost 9 bases and 5 bases, in that order; junction bases with no gene match: 5. Germline CDR1 is LNHNV and CDR2 is YYDKDF (reference sequence). This chain's CDR3 is CATRDRGRDQPQHF. For the CDR3, the DNA is TGTGCCACAAGGGACAGGGGGCGCGATCAGCCCCAGCATTTT.

The CDR3 loop is CASSSGEAREQYF. The CDR3 coding sequence is TGTGCCAGCAGCTCCGGGGAGGCGAGAGAGCAGTACTTC. The rearrangement links TRBV5-4 to TRBJ2-7, with D perhaps TRBD2 (6 bases). CDR1 and CDR2 from the germline V gene are SGHNT and YYREEE (reference sequence). V was clipped by 3 bases and J by 7 bases, with 14 bases between them. This CDR3 region has 13 residues.

The genes are TRBV10-2 and TRBJ1-2; D remains ambiguous. This CDR3 contains 15 residues. Per the germline V gene, CDR1 is WSHSY and CDR2 is SAAADI. V lost 3 bases, J lost 5 bases, and 16 bases lay in between. CDR3 sequence (DNA): TGCGCCAGCAGTGAATGGACCTCGGGCGGGTATGGCTACACCTTC. This sequence encodes CASSEWTSGGYGYTF.

This clone was seen a single time. This rearrangement joins TRBV6-5 to TRBJ1-6; 8 nucleotides agree with TRBD1. CDR1 is MNHEY and CDR2 is SVGAGI in the germline V gene. Unmatched junction bases numbered 3, after V lost 5 bases and J lost 6 bases. This CDR3 contains 14 residues. In DNA form, the CDR3 reads TGTGCCAGCAGTACAGGGGGAGGTAATTCACCCCTCCACTTT. It encodes CASSTGGGNSPLHF.

V gene TRBV21-1 combines with J gene TRBJ1-1. TRBV21-1 constitutes a pseudogene. The length of the CDR3 is 15 residues. CDR3 coding DNA: TGTGCCAGCAGCAAAGCCCCAAAAGGGAGCACTGAAGCTTTCTTT. Protein sequence: CASSKAPKGSTEAFF.

This clone was seen a handful of times. The genes are TRBV10-1 and TRBJ2-5; no definite D call. The V and J ends lost 4 bases and 2 bases respectively, with 8 bases between them. CDR3 length: 13 residues. Per germline, CDR1 WNHNN and CDR2 SYGVQD (reference sequence). Here the CDR3 DNA reads TGCGCCAGCAGTGTCCGAGGTCAAGAGACCCAGTACTTC. Amino acid sequence: CASSVRGQETQYF.

The chain is built from TRBV12-3 or TRBV12-4 and TRBJ1-2; a possible D gene is TRBD1 (6 bases). V lost 3 bases and J lost 14, with 16 bases in between. This CDR3 is built from 12 residues. CDR3 bases: TGTGCCAGCAGTTTCGCTGACAGGAATGTAACCTTC. It is translated as CASSFADRNVTF.

The chain is built from TRBV5-4 and TRBJ2-3, with TRBD2 identical over 10 bases. In germline, CDR1 is SGHNT, CDR2 YYREEE (reference sequence). J lost 4 bases, V lost 2 bases, and 4 bases had no gene match. This CDR3 has 15 residues. As DNA, the CDR3 is TGTGCCAGCAGCTTAGCGGGAGGGGGAGCAGATACGCAGTATTTT. Its translation: CASSLAGGGADTQYF.

This chain uses TRBV2 with TRBJ1-1, with D uncertain. The ends were cut back, 4 bases at V and 3 bases at J, with 9 bases in the middle. Per germline, CDR1 SNHLY and CDR2 FYNNEI. The CDR3 length is 13 residues. CDR3 sequence reads: CASSGAVYTEAFF. The CDR3 bases are TGTGCCAGCAGTGGAGCCGTGTACACTGAAGCTTTCTTT.

This chain uses TRBV19 with TRBJ2-2; 8 bases map to TRBD1. With 7 bases clipped from V and 5 bases from J, the junction kept 9 bases outside the gene matches. Germline V gene data show CDR1 as LNHDA and CDR2 as SQIVND (reference sequence). The CDR3 loop spans 15 amino acids. The CDR3 bases are TGTGCCAGTACCCTCGGACAGGGTTGGACCGGGGAGCTGTTTTTT. Its translation is CASTLGQGWTGELFF. Drawing the rest from reference TRBV19 and TRBJ2-2, the complete variable domain is DGGITQSPKYLFRKEGQNVTLSCEQNLNHDAMYWYRQDPGQGLRLIYYSQIVNDFQKGDIAEGYSVSREKKESFPLTVTSAQKNPTAFYLCASTLGQGWTGELFFGEGSRLTVL.

The chain has TRBV5-4 and TRBJ2-1, with 9 nucleotides matching TRBD1. The CDR3 is 14 residues long. J gave up 7 bases and V 4 bases, and 6 bases lay outside the gene matches. Germline lookup yields CDR1 SGHNT and CDR2 YYREEE (reference sequence). CDR3 coding DNA: TGTGCCAGCAGCCCCGGGACAGGGCAGAATGAGCAGTTCTTC. This translates into CASSPGTGQNEQFF.

This clone occurred once. The chain uses TRBV2 and TRBJ2-2, with D possibly matching TRBD2 (5 bases). The CDR3 is 14 amino acids. CDR1 and CDR2 from the germline V gene are SNHLY and FYNNEI. V lost 3 bases and J lost 3, with 8 bases in between. CDR3 bases: TGTGCCAGCAGTGAGGACTTCTACACCGGGGAGCTGTTTTTT. It encodes CASSEDFYTGELFF.